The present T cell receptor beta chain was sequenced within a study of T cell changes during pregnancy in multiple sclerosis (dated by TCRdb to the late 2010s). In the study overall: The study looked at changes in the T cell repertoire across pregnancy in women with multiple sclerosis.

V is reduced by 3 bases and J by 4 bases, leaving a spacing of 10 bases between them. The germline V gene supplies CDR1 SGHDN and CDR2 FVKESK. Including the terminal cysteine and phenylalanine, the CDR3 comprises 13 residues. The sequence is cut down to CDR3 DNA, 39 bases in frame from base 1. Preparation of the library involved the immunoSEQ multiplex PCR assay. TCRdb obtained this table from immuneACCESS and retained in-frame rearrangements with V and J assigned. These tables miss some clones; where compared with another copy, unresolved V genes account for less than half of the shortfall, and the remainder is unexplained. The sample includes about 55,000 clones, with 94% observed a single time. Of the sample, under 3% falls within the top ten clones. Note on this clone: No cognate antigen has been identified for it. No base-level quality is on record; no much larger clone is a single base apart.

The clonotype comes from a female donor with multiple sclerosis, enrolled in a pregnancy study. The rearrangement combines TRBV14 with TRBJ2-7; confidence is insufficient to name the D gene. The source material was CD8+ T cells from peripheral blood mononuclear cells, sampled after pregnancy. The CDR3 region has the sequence CASSHQQRYEQYF. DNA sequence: TGTGCCAGCAGCCACCAGCAGAGGTACGAGCAGTACTTC.